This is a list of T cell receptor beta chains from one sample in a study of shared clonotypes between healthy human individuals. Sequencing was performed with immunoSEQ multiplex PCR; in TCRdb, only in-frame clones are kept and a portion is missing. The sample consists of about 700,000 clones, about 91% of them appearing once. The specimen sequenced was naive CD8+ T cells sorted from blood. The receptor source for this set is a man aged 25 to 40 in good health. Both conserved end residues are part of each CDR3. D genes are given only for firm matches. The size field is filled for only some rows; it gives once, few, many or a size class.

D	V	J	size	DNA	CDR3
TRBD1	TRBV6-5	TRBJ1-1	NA	TGTGCCAGCAGTGAACAGGGGTACACTGAAGCTTTCTTT	CASSEQGYTEAFF
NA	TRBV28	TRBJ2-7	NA	TGTGCCAGCCGGGCCCCAGGGACCGAGCAGTACTTC	CASRAPGTEQYF
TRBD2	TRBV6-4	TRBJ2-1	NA	TGTGCCAGCAGTGAACACGGCCTAGCGGACAATGAGCAGTTCTTC	CASSEHGLADNEQFF
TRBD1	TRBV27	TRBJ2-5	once	TGTGCCAGCAGTCCAGGGACAGGGCTGTTGGCGACCCAGTACTTC	CASSPGTGLLATQYF
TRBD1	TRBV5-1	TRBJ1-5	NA	TGCGCCAGCAGTGAACAGGGGATGGGCAATCAGCCCCAGCATTTT	CASSEQGMGNQPQHF
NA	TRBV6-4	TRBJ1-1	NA	TGTGCCAGCAGTGTCCAATACGAAGGGAAACCGACTGAAGCTTTCTTT	CASSVQYEGKPTEAFF
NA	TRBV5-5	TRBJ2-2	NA	TGTGCCAGCAGCTCACCTAAAGGGGTGGACGGGGAGCTGTTTTTT	CASSSPKGVDGELFF
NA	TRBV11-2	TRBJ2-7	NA	TGTGCCAGCAGCCCCCTGTCTGATCCCTGGGAGCAGTACTTC	CASSPLSDPWEQYF
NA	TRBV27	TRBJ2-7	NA	TGTGCCAGCAGTTTAGGCATCTCCTACGAGCAGTACTTC	CASSLGISYEQYF
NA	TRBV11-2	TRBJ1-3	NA	TGTGCCAGCAGCCCAGTCAGGGTAGACACCATATATTTT	CASSPVRVDTIYF
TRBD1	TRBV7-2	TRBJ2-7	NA	TGTGCCAGCAGCTTAAATCGTGTGGGTAGCCAGGGGGCTTACGAGCAGTACTTC	CASSLNRVGSQGAYEQYF
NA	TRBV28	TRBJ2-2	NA	TGTGCCAGCAGTTTAACGGCTGGGAACACCGGGGAGCTGTTTTTT	CASSLTAGNTGELFF
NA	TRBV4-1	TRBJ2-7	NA	TGCGCCAGCAGCCAATGGCGGGACGACTCGTGGGAGCAGTACTTC	CASSQWRDDSWEQYF